One sample yielded the 20 T cell receptor beta chains listed below, sequenced in a study of CD8 T cells in Susac syndrome. Random hexamers served to reverse transcribe roughly 0.45 to 1 ug RNA. TCRdb redid the calling of the immunoSEQ multiplex PCR reads with MiXCR, one entry per CDR3 protein. Among approximately 200,000 distinct CDR3 sequences, 90% to 95% were seen once, and the ten largest hold roughly 0.088%. The sequenced sample consisted of CD4+ T cells from PBMCs. The receptors stem from a human donor with multiple sclerosis.

V and J are TRBV20-1 and TRBJ2-3; perhaps TRBD2 as D (5 bases). The CDR3 length is 15 residues. V lost 0 bases to trimming and J lost 2 bases, with 12 bases between them. In germline, CDR1 is DFQATT, CDR2 SNEGSKA (reference sequence). This CDR3 is CSARDLSGPTDTQYF. CDR3 bases: TGCAGTGCTAGAGATCTAAGCGGCCCCACAGATACGCAGTATTTT.

The chain couples TRBV20-1 to TRBJ2-1; TRBD1 might be the D (5 bases). The CDR3 length is 13 residues. Trimming left V 0 bases short and J 7 bases short, with 10 bases between. Per germline, CDR1 DFQATT and CDR2 SNEGSKA (reference sequence). The CDR3 region has the DNA TGCAGTGCTAGAGATCTGGGGCGGAATGAGCAGTTCTTC. This codes for CSARDLGRNEQFF.

V and J are TRBV4-2 and TRBJ2-1, with D unclear. CDR3 length equals 16 residues. CDR1 is LGHNA and CDR2 is YNFKEQ in the germline V gene. V lost 0 bases, J lost 3 bases, and 12 bases lay in between. The CDR3 DNA reads TGTGCCAGCAGCCAAGATAAAAGGGTAGGCTACAATGAGCAGTTCTTC. It encodes CASSQDKRVGYNEQFF.

The J gene is TRBJ1-5, the V gene TRBV30; no definite D call. The CDR3 totals 16 residues. The germline V gene has CDR1 GTSNPN and CDR2 SVGIG (reference sequence). V was cut by 4 bases and J by 10 bases, with 26 bases left in between. The CDR3 is CAWKDGPPLGSSPQHF. In DNA, the CDR3 is TGTGCCTGGAAGGACGGACCGCCCTTAGGGAGCAGCCCCCAGCATTTT. Combining the CDR3 with reference TRBV30 and TRBJ1-5 gives the whole variable domain SQTIHQWPATLVQPVGSPLSLECTVEGTSNPNLYWYRQAAGRGLQLLFYSVGIGQISSEVPQNLSASRPQDRQFILSSKKLLLSDSGFYLCAWKDGPPLGSSPQHFGDGTRLSIL.

The chain joins TRBV29-1 to TRBJ1-1; 7 bases align to TRBD1. The CDR3 loop spans 14 amino acids. Germline V gives CDR1 SQVTM, CDR2 ANQGSEA. The V and J ends lost 4 bases and 4 bases, in that order; junction bases with no gene match: 9. The CDR3 coding sequence is TGCAGCGTTGTTTACCAGACAGGGATCACTGAAGCTTTCTTT. It yields the protein CSVVYQTGITEAFF.

This clonotype was recorded only once. CDR3 DNA sequence: TGCAGTGCTAGACCTAGCGACAGCTCCTACGAGCAGTACTTC. Encoded protein: CSARPSDSSYEQYF. This sequence joins TRBV20-1 and TRBJ2-7; D is possibly TRBD2 (6 bases). The germline gives CDR1 DFQATT, CDR2 SNEGSKA (reference sequence). V lost 2 bases and J 0 bases, leaving 11 bases between the germline ends. The CDR3 is made up of 14 amino acids.

The V gene is TRBV30, the J gene TRBJ1-4; 9 bases are a match to TRBD1. Germline CDR1 and CDR2: GTSNPN and SVGIG (reference sequence). The CDR3 is 14 residues long. The V gene end was trimmed by 2 bases and the J gene end by 5 bases; junction bases not matched to a gene: 3. In DNA, the CDR3 is TGTGCCTGGAGTCGGACAGGGGTGAATGAAAAACTGTTTTTT. As protein: CAWSRTGVNEKLFF. Full variable domain (remainder filled in from reference TRBV30 and TRBJ1-4): SQTIHQWPATLVQPVGSPLSLECTVEGTSNPNLYWYRQAAGRGLQLLFYSVGIGQISSEVPQNLSASRPQDRQFILSSKKLLLSDSGFYLCAWSRTGVNEKLFFGSGTQLSVL.

The chain has TRBV12-3 or TRBV12-4 and TRBJ1-5; D is unclear. V lost 3 bases, J lost 6 bases, and 9 bases lay in between. This CDR3 comprises 13 residues. The CDR3 DNA follows: TGTGCCAGCAGTTTGGCTGCCGGTCAGCCCCAGCATTTT. Its translation is CASSLAAGQPQHF.

The chain couples TRBV7-6 to TRBJ2-7, with 9 bases aligning to TRBD2. The CDR3 runs 14 residues. Germline V lookup: CDR1 SGHVS, CDR2 FNYEAQ. The junction had 6 bases not matched to a gene; V was cut back by 4 bases and J by 5 bases. The CDR3 DNA reads TGTGCCAGCAGCTCGATAGCGGGGGACAACGAGCAGTACTTC. It is translated as CASSSIAGDNEQYF.

The rearrangement joins TRBV5-4 to TRBJ2-5; TRBD1 or TRBD2 may be the D gene (5 bases each). In germline, CDR1 is SGHNT, CDR2 YYREEE (reference sequence). The CDR3 spans 16 residues. The V end lost 4 bases, the J end lost 4 bases, and 20 bases lay between the germline ends. The CDR3 loop is CASSPRWERDGETQYF. CDR3 bases: TGTGCCAGCAGCCCCCGCTGGGAGAGGGACGGAGAGACCCAGTACTTC.

The rearrangement links TRBV5-1 to TRBJ2-7, with 10 bases identical to TRBD2. This CDR3 has 16 residues. CDR1 is SGHRS and CDR2 is YFSETQ in the germline V gene. The J segment lost 2 bases and the V segment lost 0 bases, leaving 5 bases of the junction unmatched. Here the CDR3 reads CASSLEPSGGTYEQYF. CDR3 nucleotides: TGCGCCAGCAGCTTGGAGCCTAGCGGGGGTACCTACGAGCAGTACTTC.

CDR3 amino acids: CASSKRQGGYGYTF. The CDR3 DNA sequence: TGTGCCAGCAGCAAGAGACAGGGGGGCTATGGCTACACCTTC. The chain has TRBV21-1 and TRBJ1-2; the table's D call TRBD1 went unverified against the DNA. TRBV21-1 is described as a pseudogene. The CDR3 has 14 amino acids.

The J gene is TRBJ2-1, the V gene TRBV18, with 8 bases matching TRBD1. Per the germline V gene, CDR1 is KGHSH and CDR2 is LQKENI. The CDR3 is 14 residues long. V shed 1 base and J 7 bases; nucleotides not matched to a gene: 3. The CDR3 region has the DNA TGTGCCAGCTCACCACGACAGGGGAGGAATGAGCAGTTCTTC. Translated, it gives CASSPRQGRNEQFF. Together with reference TRBV18 and TRBJ2-1, the CDR3 gives the full variable domain: NAGVMQNPRHLVRRRGQEARLRCSPMKGHSHVYWYRQLPEEGLKFMVYLQKENIIDESGMPKERFSAEFPKEGPSILRIQQVVRGDSAAYFCASSPRQGRNEQFFGPGTRLTVL.

This sequence joins TRBV2 and TRBJ2-5; D is unresolved. The CDR3 covers 11 residues. In germline, CDR1 is SNHLY, CDR2 FYNNEI. Deletions cut 3 bases from V and 5 bases from J, with 4 bases between. In DNA form, the CDR3 reads TGTGCCAGCAGTGAGGGGGAGACCCAGTACTTC. This gives the protein CASSEGETQYF.

V is TRBV9 and J is TRBJ2-3, with 9 bases identical to TRBD1. The V segment lost 6 bases and the J segment 5 bases; nucleotides outside the gene matches: 4. CDR3 length equals 13 residues. From germline, CDR1 is SGDLS and CDR2 YYNGEE. This CDR3 is CASNTDRGDTQYF. The CDR3 DNA is TGTGCCAGCAACACGGACAGGGGAGATACGCAGTATTTT. The full variable domain, its missing parts supplied by reference TRBV9 and TRBJ2-3, is DSGVTQTPKHLITATGQRVTLRCSPRSGDLSVYWYQQSLDQGLQFLIQYYNGEERAKGNILERFSAQQFPDLHSELNLSSLELGDSALYFCASNTDRGDTQYFGPGTRLTVL.

The chain uses TRBV20-1 and TRBJ2-3; TRBD2 matches 8 bases. V lost 6 bases to trimming and J lost 2 bases; unmatched junction nucleotides: 10. This CDR3 comprises 15 residues. CDR1 is DFQATT, CDR2 SNEGSKA, per germline (reference sequence). The CDR3 loop is CSARSGGGHTDTQYF. The DNA of the CDR3 is TGCAGTGCCAGGTCTGGCGGGGGGCACACAGATACGCAGTATTTT.

The gene calls are TRBV20-1 and TRBJ2-1; D is ambiguous. The ends were cut back, 4 bases at V and 4 bases at J, with 5 bases in the middle. Germline V gene sequence: CDR1 DFQATT, CDR2 SNEGSKA (reference sequence). There are 11 residues in the CDR3. This chain's CDR3 is CSATGYNEQFF. CDR3 in DNA: TGCAGTGCTACAGGTTACAATGAGCAGTTCTTC.

The chain is built from TRBV19 and TRBJ1-5; 7 bases line up with TRBD1. Germline-derived CDR1 and CDR2 are LNHDA and SQIVND (reference sequence). The CDR3 is 14 amino acids. The trim removed 3 bases at V and 11 bases at J, leaving 10 bases unmatched. Here the CDR3 DNA reads TGTGCCAGTAGTATCGGTCCAGGGCAGGGGGCCCAGCATTTT. Its translation is CASSIGPGQGAQHF.

CDR3 DNA: TGTGCCAGCAGCGACAGGGCGGACACTGAAGCTTTCTTT. Translating gives CASSDRADTEAFF. The J gene is TRBJ1-1, the V gene TRBV27, with 7 bases fitting TRBD1. V trimming: 6 bases; J trimming: 3 bases; junction bases outside the gene matches: 4. This CDR3 region has 13 residues. Germline CDR1 MNHEY, CDR2 SMNVEV (reference sequence).

This chain links TRBV6-6 with TRBJ2-7; 12 bases match TRBD2. Losses at the gene ends were 5 bases for V and 5 bases for J; bases not matched to a gene: 4. This CDR3 is built from 14 residues. Germline CDR1 reads MNHNY; CDR2 reads SVGAGI (reference sequence). CDR3 sequence: CASSVTSGSNEQYF. The CDR3 DNA follows: TGTGCCAGCAGTGTGACTAGCGGGAGTAACGAGCAGTACTTC.